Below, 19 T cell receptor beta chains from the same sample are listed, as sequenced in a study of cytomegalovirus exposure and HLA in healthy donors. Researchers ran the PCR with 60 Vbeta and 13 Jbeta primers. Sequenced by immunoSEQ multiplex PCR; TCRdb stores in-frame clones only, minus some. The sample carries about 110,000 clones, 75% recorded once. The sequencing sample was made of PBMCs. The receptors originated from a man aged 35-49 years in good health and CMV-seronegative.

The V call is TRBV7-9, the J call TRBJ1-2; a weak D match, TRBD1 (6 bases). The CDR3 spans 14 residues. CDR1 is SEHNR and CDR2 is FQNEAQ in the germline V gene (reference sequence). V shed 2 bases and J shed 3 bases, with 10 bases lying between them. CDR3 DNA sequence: TGTGCCAGCAGCTTAATGGGGGCGGACTATGGCTACACCTTC. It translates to CASSLMGADYGYTF. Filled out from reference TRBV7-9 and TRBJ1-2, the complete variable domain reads DTGVSQNPRHKITKRGQNVTFRCDPISEHNRLYWYRQTLGQGPEFLTYFQNEAQLEKSRLLSDRFSAERPKGSFSTLEIQRTEQGDSAMYLCASSLMGADYGYTFGSGTRLTVV.

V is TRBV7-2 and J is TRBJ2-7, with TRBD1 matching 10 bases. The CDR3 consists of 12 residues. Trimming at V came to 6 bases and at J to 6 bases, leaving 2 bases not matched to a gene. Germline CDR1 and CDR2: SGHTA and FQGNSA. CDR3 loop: CASRGTGVEQYF. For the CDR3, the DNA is TGTGCCAGCAGGGGGACAGGGGTCGAGCAGTACTTC.

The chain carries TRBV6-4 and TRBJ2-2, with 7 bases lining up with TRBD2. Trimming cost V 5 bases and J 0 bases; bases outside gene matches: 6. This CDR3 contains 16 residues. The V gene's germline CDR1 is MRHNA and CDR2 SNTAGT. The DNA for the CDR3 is TGTGCCAGCAGTACTGGGAGGGGTCCGAACACCGGGGAGCTGTTTTTT. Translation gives CASSTGRGPNTGELFF.

CDR3: CASSHLGAGVEQYF. In DNA form, the CDR3 reads TGTGCCAGCAGCCACCTGGGGGCGGGGGTCGAGCAGTACTTC. The J gene is TRBJ2-7, the V gene TRBV14, with D possibly being TRBD2 (7 bases). Trimming took 3 bases from V and 6 from J, leaving 15 bases between them. CDR3 length equals 14 residues. Germline assignment: CDR1 SGHDN and CDR2 FVKESK.

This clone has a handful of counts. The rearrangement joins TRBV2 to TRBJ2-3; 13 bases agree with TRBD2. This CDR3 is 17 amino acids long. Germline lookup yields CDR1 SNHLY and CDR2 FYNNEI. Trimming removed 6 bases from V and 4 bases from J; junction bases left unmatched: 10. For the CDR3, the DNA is TGTGCCAGCAGCTTTGGGACTAGCGGGGTCGTGGCAGATACGCAGTATTTT. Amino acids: CASSFGTSGVVADTQYF.

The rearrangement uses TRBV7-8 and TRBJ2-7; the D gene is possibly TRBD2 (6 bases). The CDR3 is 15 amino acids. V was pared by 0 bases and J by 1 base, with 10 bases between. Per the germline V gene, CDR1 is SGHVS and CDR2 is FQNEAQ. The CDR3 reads CASSLALGGSYEQYF. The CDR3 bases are TGTGCCAGCAGCTTAGCGCTGGGGGGTTCCTACGAGCAGTACTTC. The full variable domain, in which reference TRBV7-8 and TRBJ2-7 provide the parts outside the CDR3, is GAGVSQSPRYKVAKRGQDVALRCDPISGHVSLFWYQQALGQGPEFLTYFQNEAQLDKSGLPSDRFFAERPEGSVSTLKIQRTQQEDSAVYLCASSLALGGSYEQYFGPGTRLTVT.

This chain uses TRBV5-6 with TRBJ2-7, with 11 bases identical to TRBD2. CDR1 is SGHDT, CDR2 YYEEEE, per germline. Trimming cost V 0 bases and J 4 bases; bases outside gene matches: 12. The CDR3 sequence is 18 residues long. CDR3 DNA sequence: TGTGCCAGCAGCTTGGGCCCCCCCACTAGCGGGGGAATATACGAGCAGTACTTC. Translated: CASSLGPPTSGGIYEQYF.

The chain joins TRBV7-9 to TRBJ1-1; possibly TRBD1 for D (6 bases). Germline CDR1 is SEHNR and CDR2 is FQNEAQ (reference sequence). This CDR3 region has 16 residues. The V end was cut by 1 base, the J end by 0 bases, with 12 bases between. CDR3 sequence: CASSLGFGQLNTEAFF. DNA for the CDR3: TGTGCCAGCAGCTTAGGGTTTGGACAGTTGAACACTGAAGCTTTCTTT. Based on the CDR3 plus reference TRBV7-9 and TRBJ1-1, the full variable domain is DTGVSQNPRHKITKRGQNVTFRCDPISEHNRLYWYRQTLGQGPEFLTYFQNEAQLEKSRLLSDRFSAERPKGSFSTLEIQRTEQGDSAMYLCASSLGFGQLNTEAFFGQGTRLTVV.

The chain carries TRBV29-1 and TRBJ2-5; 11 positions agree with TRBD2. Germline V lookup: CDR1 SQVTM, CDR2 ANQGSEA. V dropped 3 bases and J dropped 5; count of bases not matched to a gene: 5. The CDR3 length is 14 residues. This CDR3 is CSVDGASGGETQYF. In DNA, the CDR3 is TGCAGCGTTGATGGGGCTAGCGGGGGGGAGACCCAGTACTTC.

CDR3 nucleotides: TGTGCCAGCAGCCAAGAACAGGGTTATGGTGAGCAGTTCTTC. Translation gives CASSQEQGYGEQFF. J is TRBJ2-1 and V is TRBV14; tentatively, D is TRBD1 (6 bases). V was cut by 0 bases and J by 9 bases, with 12 bases left in between. Germline assignment: CDR1 SGHDN and CDR2 FVKESK. The length of the CDR3 is 14 residues.

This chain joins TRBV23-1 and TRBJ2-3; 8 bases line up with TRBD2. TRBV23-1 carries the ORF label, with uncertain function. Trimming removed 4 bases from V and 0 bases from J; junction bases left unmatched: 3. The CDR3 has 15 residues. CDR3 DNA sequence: TGCGCCAGCAGTCTCCCTAGCGGGAGCACAGATACGCAGTATTTT. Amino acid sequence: CASSLPSGSTDTQYF.

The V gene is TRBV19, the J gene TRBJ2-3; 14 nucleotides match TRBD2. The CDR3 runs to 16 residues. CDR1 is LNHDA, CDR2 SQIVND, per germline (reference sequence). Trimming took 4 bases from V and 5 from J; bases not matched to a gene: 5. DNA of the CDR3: TGTGCCAGTAGTAAGCAGACTAGCGGGGGGGTAGATACGCAGTATTTT. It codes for CASSKQTSGGVDTQYF.

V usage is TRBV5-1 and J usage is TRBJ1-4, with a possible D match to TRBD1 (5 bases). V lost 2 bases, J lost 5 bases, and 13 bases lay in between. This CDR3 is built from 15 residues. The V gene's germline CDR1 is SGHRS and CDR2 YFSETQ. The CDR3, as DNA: TGCGCCAGCAGCTTTCAAACAGGACGAAATGAAAAACTGTTTTTT. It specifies CASSFQTGRNEKLFF.

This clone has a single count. The DNA for the CDR3 is TGTGCCATCAGTGAGCAGGGGTCGGACACTGAAGCTTTCTTT. Amino acid sequence: CAISEQGSDTEAFF. The chain links TRBV10-3 to TRBJ1-1; possible D gene TRBD1, 6 bases. V gave up 2 bases and J gave up 3 bases, with 10 bases separating them. The CDR3 is 14 amino acids. The germline V gene encodes CDR1 ENHRY and CDR2 SYGVKD.

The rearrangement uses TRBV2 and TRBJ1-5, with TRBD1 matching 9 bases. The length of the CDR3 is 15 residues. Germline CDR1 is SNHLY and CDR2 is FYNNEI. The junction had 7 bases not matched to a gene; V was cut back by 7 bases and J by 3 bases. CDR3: CASTPGQGINQPQHF. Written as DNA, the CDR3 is TGTGCCAGCACCCCGGGACAGGGAATCAATCAGCCCCAGCATTTT. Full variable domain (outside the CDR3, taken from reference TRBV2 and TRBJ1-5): EPEVTQTPSHQVTQMGQEVILRCVPISNHLYFYWYRQILGQKVEFLVSFYNNEISEKSEIFDDQFSVERPDGSNFTLKIRSTKLEDSAMYFCASTPGQGINQPQHFGDGTRLSIL.

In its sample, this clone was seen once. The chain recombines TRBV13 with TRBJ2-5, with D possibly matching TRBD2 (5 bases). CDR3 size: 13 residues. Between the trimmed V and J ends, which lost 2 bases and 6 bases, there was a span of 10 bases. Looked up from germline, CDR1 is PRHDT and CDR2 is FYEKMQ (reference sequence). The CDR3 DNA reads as TGTGCCAGCAGCTTATCTAGCATCAAGACCCAGTACTTC. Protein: CASSLSSIKTQYF.

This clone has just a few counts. CDR3 DNA: TGTGCCAGCAGCGTTCTGAGCCAAGAGACCCAGTACTTC. Translating it yields CASSVLSQETQYF. The chain couples TRBV2 to TRBJ2-5; the D is unclear. CDR3 length equals 13 residues. V lost 6 bases, J lost 1 base, and 9 bases lay in between. The germline V gene encodes CDR1 SNHLY and CDR2 FYNNEI.

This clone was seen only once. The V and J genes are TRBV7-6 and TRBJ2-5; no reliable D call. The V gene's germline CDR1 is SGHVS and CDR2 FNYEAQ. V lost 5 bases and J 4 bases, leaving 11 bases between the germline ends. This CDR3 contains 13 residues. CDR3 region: CASSPILGETQYF. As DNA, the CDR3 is TGTGCCAGCAGCCCCATCCTCGGAGAGACCCAGTACTTC.

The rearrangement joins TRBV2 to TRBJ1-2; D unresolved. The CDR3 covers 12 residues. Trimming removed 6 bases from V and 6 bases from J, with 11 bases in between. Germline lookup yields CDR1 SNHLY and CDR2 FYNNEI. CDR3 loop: CASRVTSDGYTF. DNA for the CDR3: TGTGCCAGCAGGGTTACGTCGGATGGCTACACCTTC. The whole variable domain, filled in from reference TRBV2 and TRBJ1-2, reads EPEVTQTPSHQVTQMGQEVILRCVPISNHLYFYWYRQILGQKVEFLVSFYNNEISEKSEIFDDQFSVERPDGSNFTLKIRSTKLEDSAMYFCASRVTSDGYTFGSGTRLTVV.